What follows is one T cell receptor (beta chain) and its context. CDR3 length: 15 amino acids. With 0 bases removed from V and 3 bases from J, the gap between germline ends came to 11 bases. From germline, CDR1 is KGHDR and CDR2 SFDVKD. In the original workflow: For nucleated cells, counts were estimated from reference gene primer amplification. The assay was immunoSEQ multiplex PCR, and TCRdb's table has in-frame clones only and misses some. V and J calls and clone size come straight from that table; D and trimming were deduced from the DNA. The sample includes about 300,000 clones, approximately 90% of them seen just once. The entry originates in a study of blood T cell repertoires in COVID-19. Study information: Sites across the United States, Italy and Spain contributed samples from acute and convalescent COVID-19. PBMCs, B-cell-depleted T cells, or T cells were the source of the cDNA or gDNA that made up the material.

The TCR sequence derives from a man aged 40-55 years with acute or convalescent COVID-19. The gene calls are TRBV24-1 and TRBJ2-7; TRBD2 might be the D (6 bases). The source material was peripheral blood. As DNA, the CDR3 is TGTGCCACCAGTGATTTGCAAGGAGGGGTCTACGAGCAGTACTTC. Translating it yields CATSDLQGGVYEQYF.